This TCR beta chain is from a study of technical replicates of blood from several donors (dated by TCRdb to 2016 to 2017). The CDR3 measures 14 amino acids from cysteine to phenylalanine. The CDR3 DNA has 42 bases and is translated from base 1. At the junction V is shortened by 4 bases and J by 4 bases, with 16 bases in between. From a lookup of the germline V gene (reference sequence), CDR1 and CDR2 are GTSNPN and SVGIG. This clone has only a few counts. What this receptor recognizes is not known. Base qualities are not provided; no much larger clone lies one nucleotide away. Library generation was performed with the immunoSEQ multiplex PCR assay. The table comes from immuneACCESS by way of TCRdb, which keeps in-frame sequences with V and J called. Part of the clones is missing from these tables; in studies checked, under half for an unresolved V gene and the rest for unknown reasons. In this sample the table shows tens of thousands of clones, around 94% of which occur a single time. The ten largest clones take up less than 0.4% of the sample.

The sequence is built from TRBV30 and TRBJ1-1, and TRBD1 may be the D gene, going by 5 matching bases. The source material was T cells isolated from PBMCs. This sequence originates from a human donor in good health. The CDR3: CAWISGLRSTEAFF. Here is the DNA: TGTGCCTGGATCTCGGGACTAAGAAGCACTGAAGCTTTCTTT.